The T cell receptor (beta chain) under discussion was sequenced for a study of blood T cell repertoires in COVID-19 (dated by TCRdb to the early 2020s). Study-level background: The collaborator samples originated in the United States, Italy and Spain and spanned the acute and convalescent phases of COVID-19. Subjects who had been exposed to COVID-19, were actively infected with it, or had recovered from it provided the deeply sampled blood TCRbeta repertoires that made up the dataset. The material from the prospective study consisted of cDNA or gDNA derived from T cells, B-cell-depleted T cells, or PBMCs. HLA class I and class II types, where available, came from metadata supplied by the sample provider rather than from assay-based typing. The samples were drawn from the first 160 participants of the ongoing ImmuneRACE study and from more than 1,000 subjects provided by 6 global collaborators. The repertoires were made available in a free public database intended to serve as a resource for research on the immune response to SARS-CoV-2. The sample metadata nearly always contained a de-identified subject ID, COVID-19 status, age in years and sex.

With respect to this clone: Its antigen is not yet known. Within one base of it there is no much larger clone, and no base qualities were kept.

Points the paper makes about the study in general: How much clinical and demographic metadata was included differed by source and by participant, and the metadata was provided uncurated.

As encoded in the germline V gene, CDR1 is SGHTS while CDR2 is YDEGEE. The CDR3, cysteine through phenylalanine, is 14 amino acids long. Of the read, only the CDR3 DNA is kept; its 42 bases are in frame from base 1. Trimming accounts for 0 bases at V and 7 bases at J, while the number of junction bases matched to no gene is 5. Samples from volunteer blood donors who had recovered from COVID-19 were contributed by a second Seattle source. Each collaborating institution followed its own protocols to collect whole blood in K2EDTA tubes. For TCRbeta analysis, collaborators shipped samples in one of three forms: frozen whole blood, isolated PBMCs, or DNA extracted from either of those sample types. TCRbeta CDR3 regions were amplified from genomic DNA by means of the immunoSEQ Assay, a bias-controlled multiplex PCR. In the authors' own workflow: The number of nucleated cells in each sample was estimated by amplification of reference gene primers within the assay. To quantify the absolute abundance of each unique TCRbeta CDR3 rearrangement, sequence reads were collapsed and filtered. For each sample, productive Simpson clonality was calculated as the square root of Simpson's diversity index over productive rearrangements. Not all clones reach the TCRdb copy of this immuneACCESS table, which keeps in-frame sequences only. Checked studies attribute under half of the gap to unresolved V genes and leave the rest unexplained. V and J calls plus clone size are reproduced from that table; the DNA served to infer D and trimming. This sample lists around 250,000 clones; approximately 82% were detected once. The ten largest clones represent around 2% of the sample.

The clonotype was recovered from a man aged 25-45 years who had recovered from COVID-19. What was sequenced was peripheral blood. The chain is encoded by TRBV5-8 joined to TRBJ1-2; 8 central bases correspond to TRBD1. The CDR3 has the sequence CASSLGTGPSGYTF. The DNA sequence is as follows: TGTGCCAGCAGCTTGGGGACAGGGCCAAGTGGCTACACCTTC.